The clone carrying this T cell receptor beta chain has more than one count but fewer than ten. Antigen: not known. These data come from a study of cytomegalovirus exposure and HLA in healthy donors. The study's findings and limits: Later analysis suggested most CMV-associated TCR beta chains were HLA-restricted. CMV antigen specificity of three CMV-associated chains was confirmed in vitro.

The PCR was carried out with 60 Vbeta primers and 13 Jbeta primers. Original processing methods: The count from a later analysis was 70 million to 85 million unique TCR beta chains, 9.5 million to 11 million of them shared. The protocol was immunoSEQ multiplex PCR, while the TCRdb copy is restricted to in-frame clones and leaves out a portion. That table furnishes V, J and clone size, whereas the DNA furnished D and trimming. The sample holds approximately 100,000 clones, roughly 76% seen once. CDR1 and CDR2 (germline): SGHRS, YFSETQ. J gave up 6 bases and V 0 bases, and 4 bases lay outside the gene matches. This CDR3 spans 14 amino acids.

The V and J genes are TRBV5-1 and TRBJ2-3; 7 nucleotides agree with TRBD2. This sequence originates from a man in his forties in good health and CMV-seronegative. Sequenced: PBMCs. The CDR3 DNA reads TGCGCCAGCAGCTTGGGCGGGGGTGACGATACGCAGTATTTT. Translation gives CASSLGGGDDTQYF.